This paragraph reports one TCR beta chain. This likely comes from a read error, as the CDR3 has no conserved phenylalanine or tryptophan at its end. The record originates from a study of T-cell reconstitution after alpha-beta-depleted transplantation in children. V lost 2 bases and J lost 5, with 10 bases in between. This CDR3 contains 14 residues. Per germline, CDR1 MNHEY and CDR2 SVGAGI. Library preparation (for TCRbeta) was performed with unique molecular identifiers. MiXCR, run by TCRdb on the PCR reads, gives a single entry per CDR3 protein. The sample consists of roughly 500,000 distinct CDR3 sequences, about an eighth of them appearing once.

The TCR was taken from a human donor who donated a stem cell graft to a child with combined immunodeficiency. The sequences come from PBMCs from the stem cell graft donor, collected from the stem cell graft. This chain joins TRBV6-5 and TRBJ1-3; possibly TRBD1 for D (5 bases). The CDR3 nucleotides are TGTGCCAGCAGTTACGGGGGAATGAGAAACACCATATATTCT. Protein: CASSYGGMRNTIYS.